One sample yielded the 20 T cell receptor beta chains listed below, sequenced in a study of vaccination and CD4 T cells after COVID-19. Cultured CD4+ T cell DNA was sequenced using the Oncomine TCR Beta short-read assay. TCRdb reanalysed the PCR reads using MiXCR and keeps one entry per CDR3 protein. The sample shows 15,000 to 20,000 distinct CDR3 sequences, 56% of them seen only once. The treatment is: roughly ten-day PBMC culture with coronavirus spike peptide pools or control peptides (ViraFEST assay). Antigens of these TCRs are unknown. Specimen: CD4+ T cells from blood, cultured in vitro. Receptors originate from a human donor who had recovered from COVID-19.

V usage is TRBV15 and J usage is TRBJ1-4, with unresolved D. The V and J ends lost 4 bases and 8 bases respectively, with 17 bases between them. In germline, CDR1 is LNHNV, CDR2 YYDKDF (reference sequence). This CDR3 has 15 residues. The CDR3 DNA reads TGTGCCACCAGCAAAATGAGGGCAGGAGGAGAAAAACTGTTTTTT. This codes for CATSKMRAGGEKLFF. The full variable domain, completed using reference TRBV15 and TRBJ1-4, is DAMVIQNPRYQVTQFGKPVTLSCSQTLNHNVMYWYQQKSSQAPKLLFHYYDKDFNNEADTPDNFQSRRPNTSFCFLDIRSPGLGDTAMYLCATSKMRAGGEKLFFGSGTQLSVL.

The rearrangement links TRBV5-1 to TRBJ1-1; 7 bases map to TRBD1. J gave up 5 bases and V 0 bases, and 4 bases lay outside the gene matches. Germline assignment: CDR1 SGHRS and CDR2 YFSETQ. CDR3 size: 14 residues. Here the CDR3 DNA reads TGCGCCAGCAGCTTGGAAGGGGGCGGAACTGAAGCTTTCTTT. Encoded protein: CASSLEGGGTEAFF.

The chain has TRBV11-3 and TRBJ2-7, with 7 bases identical to TRBD1. The ends lost 5 bases at V and 3 bases at J; junction bases unmatched: 7. The CDR3 loop spans 14 amino acids. The germline V gene has CDR1 SGHNT and CDR2 YENEEA. The CDR3 reads CASSQRDSHYEQYF. The DNA of the CDR3 is TGTGCCAGCAGCCAACGGGACAGCCACTACGAGCAGTACTTC. Together with reference TRBV11-3 and TRBJ2-7, the CDR3 gives the full variable domain: EAGVVQSPRYKIIEKKQPVAFWCNPISGHNTLYWYLQNLGQGPELLIRYENEEAVDDSQLPKDRFSAERLKGVDSTLKIQPAELGDSAVYLCASSQRDSHYEQYFGPGTRLTVT.

DNA of the CDR3: TGCAGTGCTAGATATAGCGGGGGTTTTTCCTTAGAGACCCAGTACTTC. Protein: CSARYSGGFSLETQYF. V and J are TRBV20-1 and TRBJ2-5; 9 bases match TRBD2. V trimming: 2 bases; J trimming: 4 bases; junction bases outside the gene matches: 11. This CDR3 spans 16 amino acids. Germline CDR1 DFQATT, CDR2 SNEGSKA (reference sequence).

The chain recombines TRBV20-1 with TRBJ2-3; D not resolved. Trimming stripped 1 base from V and 6 bases from J, with 8 bases between. Germline CDR1 and CDR2: DFQATT and SNEGSKA (reference sequence). This CDR3 comprises 12 residues. The CDR3 reads CSARGFLDTQYF. In nucleotides, the CDR3 is TGCAGTGCTAGAGGGTTTCTTGATACGCAGTATTTT.

In this sample, this clonotype turned up a few times. The chain links TRBV20-1 to TRBJ2-5; D not resolved. Germline assignment: CDR1 DFQATT and CDR2 SNEGSKA (reference sequence). Trimming left V 0 bases short and J 5 bases short, with 4 bases between. The CDR3 runs 11 residues. The CDR3 here is CSARDRETQYF. The CDR3 region has the DNA TGCAGTGCTAGAGATAGGGAGACCCAGTACTTC.

The rearrangement joins TRBV19 to TRBJ2-3, with TRBD2 matching 10 bases. Germline trimming cut 5 bases from V and 4 bases from J; bases unmatched to any gene: 6. Looked up from germline, CDR1 is LNHDA and CDR2 is SQIVND (reference sequence). This CDR3 contains 15 residues. The CDR3 DNA is TGTGCCAGTAGTTACCCTAGCGGGAGCTCAGATACGCAGTATTTT. Translation gives CASSYPSGSSDTQYF.

The J gene is TRBJ2-3, the V gene TRBV12-5; no firm D call. This CDR3 is built from 16 residues. Germline values: CDR1 LGHNT, CDR2 FRNRAP. The ends were cut back, 5 bases at V and 1 base at J, with 16 bases in the middle. Here the CDR3 reads CASGNRYGGGTDTQYF. CDR3 DNA sequence: TGTGCTAGTGGTAACCGCTACGGCGGAGGCACAGATACGCAGTATTTT.

This chain connects TRBV28 to TRBJ2-1; weak D call: TRBD1 (5 bases). V was pared by 8 bases and J by 2 bases, with 13 bases between. Germline lookup yields CDR1 MDHEN and CDR2 SYDVKM. There are 14 residues in the CDR3. Here the CDR3 DNA reads TGTGCCAGCCTGACTCCACAGGCCTACAATGAGCAGTTCTTC. Its translation: CASLTPQAYNEQFF.

This clonotype is a singleton in its sample. The chain is built from TRBV7-2 and TRBJ2-3, with 8 nucleotides matching TRBD1. Trimming took 3 bases from V and 4 from J; bases not matched to a gene: 0. This CDR3 comprises 13 residues. Per germline, CDR1 SGHTA and CDR2 FQGNSA. CDR3 sequence (DNA): TGTGCCAGCAGCTTCAGGGGGCCAGATACGCAGTATTTT. Translated: CASSFRGPDTQYF.

The V call is TRBV18, the J call TRBJ1-1; 9 bases match TRBD1. Looked up from germline, CDR1 is KGHSH and CDR2 is LQKENI. V was clipped by 5 bases and J by 3 bases; unmatched bases: 7. The CDR3 runs to 15 residues. CDR3 sequence reads: CASSYRTGEDTEAFF. The CDR3 DNA reads TGTGCCAGCTCATATCGGACAGGGGAGGACACTGAAGCTTTCTTT.

This clonotype turned up a few times. This sequence joins TRBV2 and TRBJ2-5, with 8 nucleotides matching TRBD1. Germline V CDR1 and CDR2: SNHLY, FYNNEI. This CDR3 is built from 17 residues. V lost 9 bases to trimming and J lost 7 bases; unmatched junction nucleotides: 22. The CDR3 loop is CASTLDRAPSSALTQYF. For the CDR3, the DNA is TGTGCCAGTACCTTGGACAGGGCGCCGTCTTCGGCCTTGACCCAGTACTTC.

Only one count was recorded for this clonotype. The rearrangement links TRBV6-1 to TRBJ2-7; D gene uncertain. The germline V gene has CDR1 MNHNS and CDR2 SASEGT. Trimming cost V 6 bases and J 3 bases, with 15 bases left between them. The CDR3 consists of 14 residues. In DNA, the CDR3 is TGTGCCAGCAGAGGGAATTTGGGCAACTACGAGCAGTACTTC. This translates into CASRGNLGNYEQYF.

This chain links TRBV12-3 or TRBV12-4 with TRBJ1-4, with D possibly being TRBD1 (6 bases). V gave up 7 bases and J gave up 3 bases, with 12 bases separating them. This CDR3 is 14 amino acids long. CDR3 in amino acids: CASNITGSNEKLFF. The CDR3 DNA follows: TGTGCCAGCAATATAACAGGGTCTAATGAAAAACTGTTTTTT.

The chain employs TRBV12-3 or TRBV12-4 and TRBJ1-2; 8 bases fit TRBD1. V lost 7 bases and J lost 7; bases outside the gene matches: 8. The CDR3 totals 13 residues. This CDR3 reads CASTWTGNGGYTF. CDR3 in DNA: TGTGCCAGCACCTGGACAGGGAATGGTGGCTACACCTTC.

The chain couples TRBV2 to TRBJ1-1; unclear D gene. Deletions cut 10 bases from V and 12 bases from J, with 15 bases between. This CDR3 spans 10 amino acids. CDR1 is SNHLY and CDR2 is FYNNEI in the germline V gene. CDR3 sequence reads: CAIAAANSFF. CDR3 bases: TGTGCCATCGCAGCAGCGAACTCTTTCTTT.

This chain links TRBV6-1 with TRBJ1-2; D unclear. Trimming stripped 9 bases from V and 6 bases from J, with 8 bases between. The germline V gene has CDR1 MNHNS and CDR2 SASEGT. The CDR3 covers 10 residues. The CDR3 loop is CASSTDGYTF. The CDR3 nucleotides read TGTGCCAGTTCGACCGATGGCTACACCTTC.

This clonotype was seen more than once but under ten times. V is TRBV7-2 and J is TRBJ1-2; D might be TRBD1 (6 bases). V lost 5 bases and J 4 bases, leaving 17 bases between the germline ends. Germline V CDR1 and CDR2: SGHTA, FQGNSA. The CDR3 covers 15 residues. As DNA, the CDR3 is TGTGCCAGCAGCCTACTCGGACAGCCCATCTATGGCTACACCTTC. Translation gives CASSLLGQPIYGYTF.

This clonotype occurred a few times. The chain combines TRBV7-8 with TRBJ1-2; D unclear. The V and J ends lost 1 base and 4 bases respectively, with 7 bases between them. From germline, CDR1 is SGHVS and CDR2 FQNEAQ. The CDR3 sequence is 13 residues long. CDR3 protein: CASSLGAAYGYTF. Here the CDR3 DNA reads TGTGCCAGCAGCTTAGGGGCAGCCTATGGCTACACCTTC.

This clonotype has a handful of counts. This chain links TRBV7-8 with TRBJ1-2; TRBD1 is a possible D gene (5 bases). Germline assignment: CDR1 SGHVS and CDR2 FQNEAQ. CDR3 size: 13 residues. V was clipped by 1 base and J by 3 bases, with 6 bases between them. The DNA for the CDR3 is TGTGCCAGCAGCTTAGGACAGTACTATGGCTACACCTTC. Translation gives CASSLGQYYGYTF.